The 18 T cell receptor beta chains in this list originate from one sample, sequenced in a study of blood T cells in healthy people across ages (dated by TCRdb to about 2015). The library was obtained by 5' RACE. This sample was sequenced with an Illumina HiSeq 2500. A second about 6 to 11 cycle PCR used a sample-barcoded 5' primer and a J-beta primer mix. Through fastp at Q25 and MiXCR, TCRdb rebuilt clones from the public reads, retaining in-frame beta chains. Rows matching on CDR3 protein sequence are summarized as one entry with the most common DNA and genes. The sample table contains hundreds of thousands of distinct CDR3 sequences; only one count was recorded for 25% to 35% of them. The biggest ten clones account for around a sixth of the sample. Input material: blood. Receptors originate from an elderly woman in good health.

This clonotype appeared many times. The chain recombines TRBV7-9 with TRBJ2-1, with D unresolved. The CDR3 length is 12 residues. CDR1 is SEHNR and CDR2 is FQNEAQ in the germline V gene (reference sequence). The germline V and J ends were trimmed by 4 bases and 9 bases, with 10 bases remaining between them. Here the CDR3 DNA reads TGTGCCAGCAGCTCCCCGATGGGTGAGCAGTTCTTC. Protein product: CASSSPMGEQFF.

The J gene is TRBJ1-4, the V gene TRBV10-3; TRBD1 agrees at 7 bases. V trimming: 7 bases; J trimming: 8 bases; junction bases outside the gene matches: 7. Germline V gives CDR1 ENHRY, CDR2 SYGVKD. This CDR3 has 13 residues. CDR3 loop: CAIKRGTAEKLFF. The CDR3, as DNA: TGTGCCATCAAGCGGGGGACAGCGGAAAAACTGTTTTTT.

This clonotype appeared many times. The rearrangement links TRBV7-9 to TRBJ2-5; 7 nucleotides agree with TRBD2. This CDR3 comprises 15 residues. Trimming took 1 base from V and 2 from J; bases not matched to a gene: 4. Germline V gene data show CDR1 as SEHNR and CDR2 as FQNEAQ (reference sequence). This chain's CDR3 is CASSLDGGGQETQYF. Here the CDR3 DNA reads TGTGCCAGCAGCTTAGATGGCGGGGGACAAGAGACCCAGTACTTC.

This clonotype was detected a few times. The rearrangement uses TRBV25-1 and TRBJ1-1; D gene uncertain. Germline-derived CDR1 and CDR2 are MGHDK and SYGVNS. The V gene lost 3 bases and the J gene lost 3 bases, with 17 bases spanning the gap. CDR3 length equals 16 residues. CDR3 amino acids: CASSDIRTVADTEAFF. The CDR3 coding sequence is TGTGCCAGCAGTGACATTCGGACTGTTGCGGACACTGAAGCTTTCTTT.

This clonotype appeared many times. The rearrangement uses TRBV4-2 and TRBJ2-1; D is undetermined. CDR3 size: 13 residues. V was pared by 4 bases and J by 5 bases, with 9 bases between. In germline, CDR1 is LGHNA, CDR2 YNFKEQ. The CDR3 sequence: CASSRAVHNEQFF. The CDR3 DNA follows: TGTGCCAGCAGCCGGGCGGTCCACAATGAGCAGTTCTTC.

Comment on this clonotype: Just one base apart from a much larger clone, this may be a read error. The CDR3 spells CARSYSKRRTSISGANVLTF. CDR3 sequence (DNA): TGTGCCCGCAGTTACTCGAAGCGAAGGACTTCCATCTCTGGGGCCAACGTCCTGACTTTC. The chain is built from TRBV6-5 and TRBJ2-6; the D gene is possibly TRBD2 (5 bases). This CDR3 comprises 20 residues. The germline CDR1 and CDR2 sequences are MNHEY and SVGAGI.

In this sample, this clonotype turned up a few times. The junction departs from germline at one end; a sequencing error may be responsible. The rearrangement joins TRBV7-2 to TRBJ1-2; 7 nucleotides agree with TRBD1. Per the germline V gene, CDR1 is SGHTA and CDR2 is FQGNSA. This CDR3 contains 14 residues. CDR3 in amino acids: CASRWGQTSYGDTF. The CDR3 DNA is TGCGCCAGCAGGTGGGGACAGACCTCCTATGGCGACACCTTC. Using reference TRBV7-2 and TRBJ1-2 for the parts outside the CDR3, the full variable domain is GAGVSQSPSNKVTEKGKDVELRCDPISGHTALYWYRQSLGQGLEFLIYFQGNSAPDKSGLPSDRFSAERTGGSVSTLTIQRTQQEDSAVYLCASRWGQTSYGDTFGSGTRLTVV.

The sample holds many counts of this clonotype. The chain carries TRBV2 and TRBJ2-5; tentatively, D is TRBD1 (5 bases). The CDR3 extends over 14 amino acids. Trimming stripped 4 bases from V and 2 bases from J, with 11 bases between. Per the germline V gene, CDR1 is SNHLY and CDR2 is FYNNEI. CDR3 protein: CASSGLGPQETQYF. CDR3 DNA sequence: TGTGCCAGCAGTGGTCTGGGGCCTCAAGAGACCCAGTACTTC.

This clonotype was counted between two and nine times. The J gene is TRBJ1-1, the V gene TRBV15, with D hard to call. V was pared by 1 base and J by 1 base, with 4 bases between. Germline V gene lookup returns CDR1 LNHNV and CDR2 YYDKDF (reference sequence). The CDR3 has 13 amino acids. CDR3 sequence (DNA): TGTGCCACCAGCAGAGGGAGGAACACTGAAGCTTTCTTT. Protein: CATSRGRNTEAFF.

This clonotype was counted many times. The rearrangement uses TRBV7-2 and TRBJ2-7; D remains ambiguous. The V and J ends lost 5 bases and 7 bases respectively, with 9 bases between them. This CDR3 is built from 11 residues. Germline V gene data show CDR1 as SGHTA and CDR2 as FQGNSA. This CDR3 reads CASSPDREQYF. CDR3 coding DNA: TGTGCCAGCAGCCCCGATAGGGAGCAGTACTTC.

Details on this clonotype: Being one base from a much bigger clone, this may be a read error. DNA of the CDR3: TGCAGTTGGGGATCAGGTGGCAATCAGCCCCAGCATTTT. Translated: CSWGSGGNQPQHF. The rearrangement uses TRBV20-1 and TRBJ1-5, with D unresolved. The length of the CDR3 is 13 residues. Trimming took 8 bases from V and 2 from J, leaving 13 bases between them. Germline V gene data show CDR1 as DFQATT and CDR2 as SNEGSKA (reference sequence).

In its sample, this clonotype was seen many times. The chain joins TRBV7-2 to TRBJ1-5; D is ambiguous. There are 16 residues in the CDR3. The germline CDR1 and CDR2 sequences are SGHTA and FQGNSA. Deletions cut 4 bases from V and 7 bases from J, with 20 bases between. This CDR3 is CASSYRTGMARQPQHF. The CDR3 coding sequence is TGTGCCAGCAGCTACCGGACGGGGATGGCGCGACAGCCCCAGCATTTT.

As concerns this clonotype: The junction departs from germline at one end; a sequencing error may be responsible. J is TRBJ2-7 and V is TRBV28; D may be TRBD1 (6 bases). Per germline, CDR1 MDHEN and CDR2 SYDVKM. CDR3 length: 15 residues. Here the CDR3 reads CASRKQGTNSNEQYF. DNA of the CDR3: TGTGCCAGCCGAAAACAGGGCACGAACTCCAACGAGCAGTACTTC.

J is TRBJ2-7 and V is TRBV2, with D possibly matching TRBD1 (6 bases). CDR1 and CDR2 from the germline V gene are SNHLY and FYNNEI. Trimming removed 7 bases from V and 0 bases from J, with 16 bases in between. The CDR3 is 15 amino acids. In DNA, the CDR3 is TGTGCCAGCATCCACAGGGCCCGGGGCTCCTACGAGCAGTACTTC. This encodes CASIHRARGSYEQYF.

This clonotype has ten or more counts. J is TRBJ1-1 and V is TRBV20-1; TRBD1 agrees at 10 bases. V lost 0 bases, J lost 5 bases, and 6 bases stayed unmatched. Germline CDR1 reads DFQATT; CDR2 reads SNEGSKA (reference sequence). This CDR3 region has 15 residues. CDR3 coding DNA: TGCAGTGCTAGAGATGGGGACAGGGGAGGGACTGAAGCTTTCTTT. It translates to CSARDGDRGGTEAFF.

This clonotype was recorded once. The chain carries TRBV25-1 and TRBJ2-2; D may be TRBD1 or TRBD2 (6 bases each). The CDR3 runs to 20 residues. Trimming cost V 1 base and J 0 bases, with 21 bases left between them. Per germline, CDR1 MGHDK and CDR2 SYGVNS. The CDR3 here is CASSESRGHGVTSNTGELFF. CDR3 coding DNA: TGTGCCAGCAGTGAATCACGGGGGCACGGTGTGACGTCGAACACCGGGGAGCTGTTTTTT. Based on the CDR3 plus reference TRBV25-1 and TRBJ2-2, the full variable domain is EADIYQTPRYLVIGTGKKITLECSQTMGHDKMYWYQQDPGMELHLIHYSYGVNSTEKGDLSSESTVSRIRTEHFPLTLESARPSHTSQYLCASSESRGHGVTSNTGELFFGEGSRLTVL.

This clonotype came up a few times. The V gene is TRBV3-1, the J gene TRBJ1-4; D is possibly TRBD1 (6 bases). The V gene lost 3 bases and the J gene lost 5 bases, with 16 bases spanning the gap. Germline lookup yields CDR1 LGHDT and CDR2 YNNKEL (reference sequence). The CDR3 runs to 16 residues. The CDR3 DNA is TGTGCCAGCAGCCAGCCGGCGGGACACCCGAATGAAAAACTGTTTTTT. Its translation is CASSQPAGHPNEKLFF.

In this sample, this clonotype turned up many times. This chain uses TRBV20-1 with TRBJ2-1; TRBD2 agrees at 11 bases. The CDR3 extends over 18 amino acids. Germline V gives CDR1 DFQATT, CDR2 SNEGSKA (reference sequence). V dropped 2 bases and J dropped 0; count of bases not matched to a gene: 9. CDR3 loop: CSARRLAGGPSSYNEQFF. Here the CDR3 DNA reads TGCAGTGCTAGACGCCTAGCGGGGGGCCCGAGCTCCTACAATGAGCAGTTCTTC.